This TCR beta chain was observed in a study of blood T cell repertoires in COVID-19. On the study more broadly: Samples of COVID-19 (acute and convalescent) were obtained from the United States, Italy and Spain. T cells, B-cell-depleted T cells, or PBMCs supplied cDNA or gDNA.

This CDR3 spans 14 amino acids. Deletions cut 3 bases from V and 2 bases from J, with 10 bases between. Germline values: CDR1 SGHTA, CDR2 FQGNSA. Membership in each cohort depended on participant-reported clinical history. Per the authors' pipeline: Reference gene primer amplification gave nucleated cell count estimates. Profiling relied on immunoSEQ multiplex PCR, and the TCRdb table lists in-frame clones only, not all of them. The DNA was the basis for D and trimming; V, J and clone size are from that table. This sample carries about 260,000 clones, 80% to 90% of them seen once, and the ten largest clones take approximately 0.9%.

The chain employs TRBV7-2 and TRBJ1-1, with D possibly being TRBD1 (6 bases). Sequencing was done on a sample of PBMCs or T cells enriched from blood (not recorded which). The clonotype comes from a man aged 50 to 59 who had been exposed to COVID-19. The CDR3 region has the DNA TGTGCCAGCAGCTTGAACAGGGCTAACACTGAAGCTTTCTTT. This gives the protein CASSLNRANTEAFF.